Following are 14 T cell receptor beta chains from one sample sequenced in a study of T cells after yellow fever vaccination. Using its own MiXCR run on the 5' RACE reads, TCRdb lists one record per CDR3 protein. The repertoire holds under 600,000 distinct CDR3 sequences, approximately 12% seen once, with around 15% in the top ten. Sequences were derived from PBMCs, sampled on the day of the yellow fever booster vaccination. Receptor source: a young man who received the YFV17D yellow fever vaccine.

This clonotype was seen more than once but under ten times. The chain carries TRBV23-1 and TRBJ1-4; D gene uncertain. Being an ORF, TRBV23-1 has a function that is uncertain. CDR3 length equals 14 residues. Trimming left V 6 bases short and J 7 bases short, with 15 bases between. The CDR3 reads CASRAYRVCEKLFF. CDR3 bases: TGCGCCAGCAGGGCCTACAGAGTTTGTGAAAAACTGTTTTTT.

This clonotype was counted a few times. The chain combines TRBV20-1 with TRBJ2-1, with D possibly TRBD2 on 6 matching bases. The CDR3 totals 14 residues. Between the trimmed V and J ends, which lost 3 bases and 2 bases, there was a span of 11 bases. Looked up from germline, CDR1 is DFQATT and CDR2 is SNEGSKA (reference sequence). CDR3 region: CSASSGEAYNEQFF. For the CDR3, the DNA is TGCAGTGCTAGCTCGGGAGAGGCCTACAATGAGCAGTTCTTC.

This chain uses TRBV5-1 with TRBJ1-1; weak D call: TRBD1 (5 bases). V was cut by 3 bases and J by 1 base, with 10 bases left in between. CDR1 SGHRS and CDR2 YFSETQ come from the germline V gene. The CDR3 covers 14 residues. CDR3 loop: CASSSSQGNTEAFF. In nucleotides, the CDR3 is TGCGCCAGCAGCTCGTCCCAGGGGAACACTGAAGCTTTCTTT.

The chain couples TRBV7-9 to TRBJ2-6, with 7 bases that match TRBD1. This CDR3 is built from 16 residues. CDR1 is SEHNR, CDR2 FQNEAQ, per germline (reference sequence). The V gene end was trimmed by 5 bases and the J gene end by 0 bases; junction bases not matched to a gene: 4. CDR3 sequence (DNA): TGTGCCAGCAGCGGGACAGCCCCCTCTGGGGCCAACGTCCTGACTTTC. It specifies CASSGTAPSGANVLTF.

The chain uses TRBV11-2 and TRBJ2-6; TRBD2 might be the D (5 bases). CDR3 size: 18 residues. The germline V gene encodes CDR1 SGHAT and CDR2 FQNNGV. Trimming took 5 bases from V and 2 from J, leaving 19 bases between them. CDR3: CASSEGGFSRAGANVLTF. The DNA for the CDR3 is TGTGCCAGCAGCGAAGGAGGTTTCAGTCGGGCTGGGGCCAACGTCCTGACTTTC.

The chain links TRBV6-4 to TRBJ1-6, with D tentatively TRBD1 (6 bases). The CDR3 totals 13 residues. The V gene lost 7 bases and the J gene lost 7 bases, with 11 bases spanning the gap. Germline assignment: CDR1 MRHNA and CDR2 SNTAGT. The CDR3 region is CASKDSDNSPLHF. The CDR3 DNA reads TGTGCCAGCAAGGACAGCGACAATTCACCCCTCCACTTT.

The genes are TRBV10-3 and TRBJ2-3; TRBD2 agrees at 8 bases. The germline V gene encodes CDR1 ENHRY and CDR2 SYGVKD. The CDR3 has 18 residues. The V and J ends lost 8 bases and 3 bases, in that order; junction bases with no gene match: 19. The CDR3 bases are TGTGCCATCCGGGCGGCGACGGGAGGGCCGTCGGGTACAGATACGCAGTATTTT. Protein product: CAIRAATGGPSGTDTQYF.

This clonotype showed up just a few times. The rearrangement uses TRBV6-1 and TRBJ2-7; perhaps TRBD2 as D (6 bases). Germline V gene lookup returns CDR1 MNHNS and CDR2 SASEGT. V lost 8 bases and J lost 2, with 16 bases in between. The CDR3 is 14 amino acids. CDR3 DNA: TGTGCCAGCTACTCGGGGCGGACTACCTACGAGCAGTACTTC. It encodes CASYSGRTTYEQYF.

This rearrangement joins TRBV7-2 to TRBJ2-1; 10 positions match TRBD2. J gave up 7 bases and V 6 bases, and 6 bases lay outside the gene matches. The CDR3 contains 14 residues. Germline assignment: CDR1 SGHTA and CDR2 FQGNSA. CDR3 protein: CASRLLAGHNEQFF. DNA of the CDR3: TGTGCCAGCAGACTACTAGCGGGACATAATGAGCAGTTCTTC.

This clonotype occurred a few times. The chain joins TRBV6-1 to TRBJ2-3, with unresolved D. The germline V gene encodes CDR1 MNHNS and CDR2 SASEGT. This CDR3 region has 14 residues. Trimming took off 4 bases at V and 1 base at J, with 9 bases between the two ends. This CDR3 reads CASSGDFRTDTQYF. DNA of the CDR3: TGTGCCAGCAGTGGGGATTTCCGCACAGATACGCAGTATTTT.

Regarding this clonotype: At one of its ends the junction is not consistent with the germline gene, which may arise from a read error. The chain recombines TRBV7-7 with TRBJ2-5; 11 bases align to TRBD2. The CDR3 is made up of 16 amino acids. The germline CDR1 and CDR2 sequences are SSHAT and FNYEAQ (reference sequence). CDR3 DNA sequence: TGTGCTAGCAGCCCCCGACTAGCGGGAAAACAAGAGACCCAGTACTTC. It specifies CASSPRLAGKQETQYF.

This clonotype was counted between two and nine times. The CDR3 spells CASSLDDTIYF. In DNA, the CDR3 is TGTGCCAGCAGCTTGGATGACACCATATATTTT. V and J are TRBV5-6 and TRBJ1-3, with no clear D. The germline gives CDR1 SGHDT, CDR2 YYEEEE. This CDR3 region has 11 residues. The germline V and J ends were trimmed by 0 bases and 8 bases, with 3 bases remaining between them.

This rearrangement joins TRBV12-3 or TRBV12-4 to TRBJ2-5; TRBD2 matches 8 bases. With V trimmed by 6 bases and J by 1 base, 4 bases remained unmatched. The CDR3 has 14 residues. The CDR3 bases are TGTGCCAGCAGAGCGGGAGTCCCCCAAGAGACCCAGTACTTC. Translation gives CASRAGVPQETQYF.

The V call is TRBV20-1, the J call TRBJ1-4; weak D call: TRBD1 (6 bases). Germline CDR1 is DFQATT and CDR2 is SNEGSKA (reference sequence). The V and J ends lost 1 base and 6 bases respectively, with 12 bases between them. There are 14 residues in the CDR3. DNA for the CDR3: TGCAGTGCTAGAGGGGGGCGGTCTCATGAAAAACTGTTTTTT. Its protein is CSARGGRSHEKLFF.